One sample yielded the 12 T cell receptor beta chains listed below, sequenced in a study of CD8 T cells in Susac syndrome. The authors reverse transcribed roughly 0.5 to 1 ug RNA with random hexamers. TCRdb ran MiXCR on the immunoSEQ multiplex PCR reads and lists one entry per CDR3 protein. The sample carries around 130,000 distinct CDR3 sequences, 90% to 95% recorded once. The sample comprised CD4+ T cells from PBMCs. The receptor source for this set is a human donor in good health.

The chain's CDR3 is CASSLGFAGGLGYTF. CDR3 sequence (DNA): TGTGCCAGCAGCTTAGGATTTGCGGGGGGGCTTGGCTACACCTTC. V usage is TRBV7-9 and J usage is TRBJ1-2, with a possible D match to TRBD1 (6 bases). The CDR3 runs to 15 residues. The germline V gene has CDR1 SEHNR and CDR2 FQNEAQ (reference sequence). Trimming shortened V by 1 base and J by 7 bases, and 16 bases separated the two germline ends.

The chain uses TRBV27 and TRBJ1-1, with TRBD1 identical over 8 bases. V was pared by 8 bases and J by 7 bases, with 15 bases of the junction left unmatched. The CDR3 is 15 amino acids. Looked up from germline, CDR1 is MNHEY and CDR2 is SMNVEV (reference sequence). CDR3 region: CASAPGIGQGIEAFF. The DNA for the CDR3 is TGTGCCAGCGCCCCAGGGATCGGACAGGGTATTGAAGCTTTCTTT.

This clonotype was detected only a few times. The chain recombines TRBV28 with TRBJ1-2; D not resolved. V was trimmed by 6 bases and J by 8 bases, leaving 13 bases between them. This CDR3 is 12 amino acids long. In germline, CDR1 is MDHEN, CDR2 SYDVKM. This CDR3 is CASSLGFSGYTF. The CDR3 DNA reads TGTGCCAGCAGCCTAGGCTTTTCCGGCTACACCTTC.

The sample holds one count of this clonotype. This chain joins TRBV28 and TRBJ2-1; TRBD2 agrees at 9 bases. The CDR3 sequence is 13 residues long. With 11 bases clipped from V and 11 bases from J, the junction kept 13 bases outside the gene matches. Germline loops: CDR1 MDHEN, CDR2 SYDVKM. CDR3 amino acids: CAGQAGGVNKQFF. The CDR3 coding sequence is TGTGCCGGTCAAGCGGGAGGTGTTAATAAGCAGTTCTTC.

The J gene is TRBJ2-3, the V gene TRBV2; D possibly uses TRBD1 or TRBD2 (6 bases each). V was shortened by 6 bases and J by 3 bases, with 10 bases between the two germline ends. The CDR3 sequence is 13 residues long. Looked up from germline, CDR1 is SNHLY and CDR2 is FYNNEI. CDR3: CASSGGRTDTQYF. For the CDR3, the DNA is TGTGCCAGCAGCGGGGGCAGAACAGATACGCAGTATTTT.

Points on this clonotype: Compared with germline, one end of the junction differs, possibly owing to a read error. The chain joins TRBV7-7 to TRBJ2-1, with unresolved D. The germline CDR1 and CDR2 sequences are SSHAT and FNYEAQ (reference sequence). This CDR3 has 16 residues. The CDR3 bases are TGTGCTAGCAGCTTAGGCCGCTACCCCTCCTACAATGAGCAGTTCTTC. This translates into CASSLGRYPSYNEQFF. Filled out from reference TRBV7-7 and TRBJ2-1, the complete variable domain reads GAGVSQSPRYKVTKRGQDVTLRCDPISSHATLYWYQQALGQGPEFLTYFNYEAQPDKSGLPSDRFSAERPEGSISTLTIQRTEQRDSAMYRCASSLGRYPSYNEQFFGPGTRLTVL.

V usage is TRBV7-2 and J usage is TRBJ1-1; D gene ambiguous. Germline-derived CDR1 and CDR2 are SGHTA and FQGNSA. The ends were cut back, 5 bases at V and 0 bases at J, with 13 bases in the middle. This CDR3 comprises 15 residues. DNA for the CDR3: TGTGCCAGCAGCCCCGCCGGAGGGATGAACACTGAAGCTTTCTTT. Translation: CASSPAGGMNTEAFF.

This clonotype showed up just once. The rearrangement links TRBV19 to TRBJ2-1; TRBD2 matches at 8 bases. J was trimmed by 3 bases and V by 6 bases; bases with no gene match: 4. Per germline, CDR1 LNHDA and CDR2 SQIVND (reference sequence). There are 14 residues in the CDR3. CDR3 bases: TGTGCCAGTAGATCGGGAGGGAACTACAATGAGCAGTTCTTC. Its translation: CASRSGGNYNEQFF.

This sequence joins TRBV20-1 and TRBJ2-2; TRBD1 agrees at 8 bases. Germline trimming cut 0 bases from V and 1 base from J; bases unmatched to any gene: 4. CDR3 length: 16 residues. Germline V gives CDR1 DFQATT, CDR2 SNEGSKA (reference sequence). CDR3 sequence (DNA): TGCAGTGCTAGAGAACCCGGGACAGGGAACACCGGGGAGCTGTTTTTT. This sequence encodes CSAREPGTGNTGELFF.

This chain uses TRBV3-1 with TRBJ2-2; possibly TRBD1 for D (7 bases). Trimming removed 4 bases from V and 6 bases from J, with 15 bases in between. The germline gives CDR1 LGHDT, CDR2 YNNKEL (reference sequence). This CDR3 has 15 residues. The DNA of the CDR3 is TGTGCCAGCAGCCTCAGGGGGGAATACGCCGGGGAGCTGTTTTTT. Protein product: CASSLRGEYAGELFF.

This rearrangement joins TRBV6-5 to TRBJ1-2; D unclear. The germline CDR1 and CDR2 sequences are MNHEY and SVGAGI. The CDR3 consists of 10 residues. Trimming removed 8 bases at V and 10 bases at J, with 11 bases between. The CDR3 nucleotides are TGTGCCAGCCGAGACATTCACTACACCTTC. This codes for CASRDIHYTF.

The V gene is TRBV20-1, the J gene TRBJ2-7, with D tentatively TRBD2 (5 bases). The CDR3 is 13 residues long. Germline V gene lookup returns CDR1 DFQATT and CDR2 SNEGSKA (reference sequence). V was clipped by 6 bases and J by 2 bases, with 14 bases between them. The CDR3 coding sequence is TGCAGTGCCGCAGCCGGGGATCCCTACGAGCAGTACTTC. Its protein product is CSAAAGDPYEQYF.